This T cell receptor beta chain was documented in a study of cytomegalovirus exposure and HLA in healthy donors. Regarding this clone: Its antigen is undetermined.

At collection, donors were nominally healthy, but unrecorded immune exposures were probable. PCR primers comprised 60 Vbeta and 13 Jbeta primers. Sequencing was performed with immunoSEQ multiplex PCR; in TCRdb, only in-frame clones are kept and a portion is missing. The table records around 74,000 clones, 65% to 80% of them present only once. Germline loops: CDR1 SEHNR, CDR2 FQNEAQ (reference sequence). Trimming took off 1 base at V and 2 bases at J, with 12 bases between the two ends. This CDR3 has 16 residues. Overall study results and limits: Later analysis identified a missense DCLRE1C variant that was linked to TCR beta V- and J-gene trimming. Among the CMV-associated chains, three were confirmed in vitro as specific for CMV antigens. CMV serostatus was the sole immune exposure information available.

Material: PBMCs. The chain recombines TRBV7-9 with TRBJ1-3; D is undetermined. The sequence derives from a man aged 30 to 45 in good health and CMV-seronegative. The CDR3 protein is CASSLEDARAGNTIYF. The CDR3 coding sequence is TGTGCCAGCAGCTTAGAAGACGCGAGGGCTGGAAACACCATATATTTT.